This T cell receptor (beta chain) was identified during a study of low-dose radiotherapy and immunotherapy resistance in tumors. Study at large: Every day for four cycles from cycle 1 day 1, patients took 300 mg of oral aspirin.

Trimming cost V 10 bases and J 1 base; bases outside gene matches: 12. This CDR3 is 15 amino acids long. Germline CDR1 reads MDHEN; CDR2 reads SYDVKM. The time point: after trial treatment. The treatment denotes: LDRT plus nivolumab, ipilimumab, low-dose cyclophosphamide and aspirin (RACIN trial). In the RACIN dose-escalation trial, donors got nivolumab plus ipilimumab with aspirin, cyclophosphamide and radiotherapy. Alpha and beta chains were covered, as first-strand cDNA relied on TRAV- and TRBV-specific primers. Over roughly 18 PCR cycles, TCRs were amplified from a constant-region primer and V-primer adapter. Each CDR3 protein gets one entry after TCRdb re-called the reads with MiXCR. This table has 35,000 to 50,000 distinct CDR3 sequences, around 20% appearing once. This clonotype has a count of ten or more.

The chain is built from TRBV28 and TRBJ2-7; 8 bases match TRBD2. Source: PBMCs, taken after low-dose radiotherapy plus immunotherapy. This receptor was identified in a female donor with ovarian cancer. Here the CDR3 DNA reads TGTGCCATCTCCTTAGCGGGAAGGGAGTCCTACGAGCAGTACTTC. Translated, it gives CAISLAGRESYEQYF.